These 13 T cell receptor beta chains were sequenced from one sample in a study of blood T cell repertoires in COVID-19. Repertoires were generated with immunoSEQ multiplex PCR, while TCRdb's copy carries only in-frame clones and drops some. The data hold 210,000 or so clones, with around 82% observed a single time. The sample taken for sequencing was PBMCs or T cells enriched from blood (not recorded which). These receptors all stem from a man aged 25 to 45 with acute COVID-19.

This chain uses TRBV7-2 with TRBJ2-2; TRBD1 agrees at 7 bases. The CDR3 runs to 17 residues. Losses at the gene ends were 2 bases for V and 2 bases for J; bases not matched to a gene: 8. Germline assignment: CDR1 SGHTA and CDR2 FQGNSA. CDR3 residues: CASSLKGTAINTGELFF. In DNA, the CDR3 is TGTGCCAGCAGCTTAAAGGGGACAGCCATCAACACCGGGGAGCTGTTTTTT.

The chain has TRBV5-1 and TRBJ2-1; 13 bases match TRBD2. V lost 0 bases, J lost 9 bases, and 6 bases stayed unmatched. Germline values: CDR1 SGHRS, CDR2 YFSETQ. The CDR3 is made up of 16 amino acids. In DNA form, the CDR3 reads TGCGCCAGCAGCTTGGGGGGAGGGACTAGCGGGGCTGAGCAGTTCTTC. Its translation: CASSLGGGTSGAEQFF.

The chain couples TRBV7-2 to TRBJ2-3; no clear D. The CDR3 has 13 residues. The V end was cut by 1 base, the J end by 3 bases, with 5 bases between. Germline loops: CDR1 SGHTA, CDR2 FQGNSA. The CDR3 nucleotides are TGTGCCAGCAGCTTAGACTTTACAGATACGCAGTATTTT. Protein product: CASSLDFTDTQYF.

The gene calls are TRBV9 and TRBJ2-1; 10 bases are shared with TRBD2. This CDR3 has 17 amino acids. Germline trimming cut 4 bases from V and 7 bases from J; bases unmatched to any gene: 14. CDR1 SGDLS and CDR2 YYNGEE come from the germline V gene. The CDR3 loop is CASSYRGRSGGLNEQFF. The DNA for the CDR3 is TGTGCCAGCAGCTACCGGGGACGTAGCGGGGGGTTAAATGAGCAGTTCTTC.

The chain joins TRBV6-5 to TRBJ2-5; 10 bases match TRBD1. Germline assignment: CDR1 MNHEY and CDR2 SVGAGI. V was clipped by 2 bases and J by 2 bases; unmatched bases: 2. The CDR3 is 15 amino acids. This CDR3 is CASSYGGQGQETQYF. The CDR3 DNA sequence: TGTGCCAGCAGTTACGGGGGACAGGGGCAAGAGACCCAGTACTTC.

The V gene is TRBV5-6, the J gene TRBJ2-1; 8 positions agree with TRBD1. Germline V gene lookup returns CDR1 SGHDT and CDR2 YYEEEE. Losses at the gene ends were 4 bases for V and 2 bases for J; bases not matched to a gene: 5. CDR3 length: 15 amino acids. The CDR3 spells CASSEPGQAYNEQFF. DNA for the CDR3: TGTGCCAGCAGCGAGCCGGGACAGGCCTACAATGAGCAGTTCTTC.

This clone was found many times. The gene calls are TRBV2 and TRBJ2-2, with 10 nucleotides matching TRBD1. The trim removed 6 bases at V and 7 bases at J, leaving 11 bases unmatched. The CDR3 is made up of 16 amino acids. In germline, CDR1 is SNHLY, CDR2 FYNNEI. The CDR3, as DNA: TGTGCCAGCAGAGAACGGACAGGGGGTAGAGGCGGGGAGCTGTTTTTT. It specifies CASRERTGGRGGELFF.

This clone came up a few times. This chain links TRBV27 with TRBJ1-5; 7 bases line up with TRBD1. Germline V CDR1 and CDR2: MNHEY, SMNVEV (reference sequence). V dropped 2 bases and J dropped 4; count of bases not matched to a gene: 14. The CDR3 covers 18 residues. The CDR3 spells CASSLSWSGGQGNQPQHF. The CDR3 DNA sequence: TGTGCCAGCAGTTTAAGCTGGTCAGGGGGACAAGGGAATCAGCCCCAGCATTTT.

This sequence joins TRBV6-5 and TRBJ2-1; the match to TRBD1 covers 10 bases. Germline V gene data show CDR1 as MNHEY and CDR2 as SVGAGI. The CDR3 length is 15 residues. J lost 8 bases, V lost 5 bases, and 9 bases had no gene match. This CDR3 reads CASSRGQGPTDEQFF. CDR3 coding DNA: TGTGCCAGCAGTCGGGGACAGGGGCCTACGGATGAGCAGTTCTTC.

The chain joins TRBV27 to TRBJ1-5; D is undetermined. V was trimmed by 4 bases and J by 4 bases, leaving 11 bases between them. This CDR3 is built from 14 residues. Looked up from germline, CDR1 is MNHEY and CDR2 is SMNVEV (reference sequence). The CDR3 DNA reads TGTGCCAGCAGTTCCTCTATCAGGAATCAGCCCCAGCATTTT. Protein: CASSSSIRNQPQHF.

This sequence joins TRBV6-1 and TRBJ1-2; TRBD1 is a possible D gene (6 bases). The CDR3 is made up of 16 amino acids. Looked up from germline, CDR1 is MNHNS and CDR2 is SASEGT. V dropped 2 bases and J dropped 1 base, with 14 bases sitting between them. The CDR3 region has the DNA TGTGCCAGCAGTGAATATTGGACAGCAGTTAACTATGGCTACACCTTC. It specifies CASSEYWTAVNYGYTF.

The chain combines TRBV28 with TRBJ2-1; 10 bases are shared with TRBD2. Germline CDR1 is MDHEN and CDR2 is SYDVKM. This CDR3 region has 13 residues. V trimming: 10 bases; J trimming: 8 bases; junction bases outside the gene matches: 8. The CDR3 spells CAILAGDLHEQFF. CDR3 coding DNA: TGTGCCATCCTAGCGGGGGACCTCCATGAGCAGTTCTTC. The whole variable domain, filled in from reference TRBV28 and TRBJ2-1, reads DVKVTQSSRYLVKRTGEKVFLECVQDMDHENMFWYRQDPGLGLRLIYFSYDVKMKEKGDIPEGYSVSREKKERFSLILESASTNQTSMYLCAILAGDLHEQFFGPGTRLTVL.

This clone was observed a single time. The chain recombines TRBV19 with TRBJ2-1; TRBD2 agrees at 8 bases. This CDR3 contains 15 residues. Germline CDR1 and CDR2: LNHDA and SQIVND (reference sequence). Trimming removed 5 bases from V and 3 bases from J; junction bases left unmatched: 6. The CDR3 is CASSPGSGSYNEQFF. The CDR3 DNA follows: TGTGCCAGTAGTCCGGGAAGCGGGAGCTACAATGAGCAGTTCTTC. The complete variable domain, with remaining parts taken from reference TRBV19 and TRBJ2-1, reads DGGITQSPKYLFRKEGQNVTLSCEQNLNHDAMYWYRQDPGQGLRLIYYSQIVNDFQKGDIAEGYSVSREKKESFPLTVTSAQKNPTAFYLCASSPGSGSYNEQFFGPGTRLTVL.